The TCR beta chain described here comes from a study of blood T cell repertoires in COVID-19. Study information: Acute and convalescent COVID-19 specimens originated in the United States, Italy and Spain.

Cohort allocation depended upon clinical history that participants reported. The CDR3 has 14 amino acids. CDR1 is GTSNPN, CDR2 SVGIG, per germline (reference sequence). V was cut by 3 bases and J by 4 bases, with 12 bases left in between. As handled by the study authors: Amplification from reference gene primers served as the basis for estimated nucleated cell counts. Clones were sequenced by immunoSEQ multiplex PCR, and TCRdb holds only the in-frame ones, with some missing. The V and J calls and clone size are taken from that table; D and trimming were inferred from the DNA. The table records some 410,000 clones, more than 75% of them present only once.

The sequencing input was PBMCs or T cells enriched from blood (not recorded which). This chain connects TRBV30 to TRBJ1-4; D is perhaps TRBD1 (6 bases). The TCR sequence derives from a woman aged 30 to 39 with acute COVID-19. CDR3 region: CAWRSTGGNEKLFF. The CDR3 nucleotides are TGTGCCTGGAGGTCGACAGGAGGTAATGAAAAACTGTTTTTT.